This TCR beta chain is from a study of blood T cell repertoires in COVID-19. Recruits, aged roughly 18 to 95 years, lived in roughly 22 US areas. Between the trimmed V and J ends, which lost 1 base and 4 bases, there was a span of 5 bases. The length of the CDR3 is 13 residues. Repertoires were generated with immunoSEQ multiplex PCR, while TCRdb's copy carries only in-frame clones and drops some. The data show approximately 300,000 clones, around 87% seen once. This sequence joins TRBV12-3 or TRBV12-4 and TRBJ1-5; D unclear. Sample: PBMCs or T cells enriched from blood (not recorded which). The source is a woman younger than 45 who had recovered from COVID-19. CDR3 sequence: CASSLGRNQPQHF. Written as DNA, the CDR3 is TGTGCCAGCAGTTTAGGGAGAAATCAGCCCCAGCATTTT.